The rows below give T cell receptor beta chains drawn from one sample of a study of T cells in localized non-small cell lung cancer. The data were produced by immunoSEQ multiplex PCR, yet TCRdb's version contains in-frame clones alone and is incomplete. The table records tens of thousands of clones, around 92% of them present only once. The material was peripheral blood, obtained before any cancer treatment. The receptors were gathered from an older female donor with stage I lung adenocarcinoma. Each CDR3 is given with its conserved first and last residue. Each record gives: V gene, CDR3 protein.

V gene: TRBV29-1
CDR3 protein: CSTLSGEGTEAFF

V gene: TRBV20-1
CDR3 protein: CSAGTGDGLFF

V gene: TRBV19
CDR3 protein: CASSRALNEKLFF

V gene: TRBV4-1
CDR3 protein: CASSQVGAAAYEQYF

V gene: TRBV30
CDR3 protein: CAWSEIWGRGGKLFF

V gene: TRBV19
CDR3 protein: CASRAGGFQDTQYF

V gene: TRBV15
CDR3 protein: CATSRVWTQLMNTEAFF

V gene: TRBV7-9
CDR3 protein: CASSLSGAGTEAFF

V gene: TRBV30
CDR3 protein: CAWIRAGAGNSPLHF

V gene: TRBV7-9
CDR3 protein: CASSFSGGRYEQFF

V gene: TRBV9
CDR3 protein: CASSLGLAGVEETQYF

V gene: TRBV7-6
CDR3 protein: CASSLNGVNEKLFF

V gene: TRBV7-7
CDR3 protein: CASSLDRGGEQFF

V gene: TRBV19
CDR3 protein: CASSIQDRGLSELFF

V gene: TRBV5-4
CDR3 protein: CASSLEGLGGNTIYF

V gene: TRBV6-6
CDR3 protein: CASSPRTDRVYGYTF

V gene: TRBV15
CDR3 protein: CATDPGQGSNQPQHF

V gene: TRBV15
CDR3 protein: CATSRGGYGSYEQYF

V gene: TRBV5-1
CDR3 protein: CASSLGQNYGYTF

V gene: TRBV19
CDR3 protein: CASSVQGSQPQHF

V gene: TRBV30
CDR3 protein: CAWTPPRGFKAGELFF

V gene: TRBV6-5
CDR3 protein: CASSTLAGGPNEQFF

V gene: TRBV7-6
CDR3 protein: CASSSGQAGGETQYF

V gene: TRBV19
CDR3 protein: CASSIGIVGELFF

V gene: TRBV18
CDR3 protein: CASSPDIQYGYTF

V gene: TRBV5-1
CDR3 protein: CASTKDISNAGELFF

V gene: TRBV6-7
CDR3 protein: CASTDKTDTCTDTQYF

V gene: TRBV5-4
CDR3 protein: CASSLDVYGYTF

V gene: TRBV5-6
CDR3 protein: CASSLSVGGNQPQHF

V gene: TRBV9
CDR3 protein: CASSPMGGAGGGYTF

V gene: TRBV5-5
CDR3 protein: CASSFATGDTGELFF

V gene: TRBV5-4
CDR3 protein: CASSGTGTSDHTQYF

V gene: TRBV29-1
CDR3 protein: CSVEPQGGGTEAFF

V gene: TRBV7-2
CDR3 protein: CASSLATGKTGGYTF

V gene: TRBV12-2
CDR3 protein: CASRSNPPRSKGAFF

V gene: TRBV10-2
CDR3 protein: CASRPGLAGDGEQYF

V gene: TRBV5-1
CDR3 protein: CASRVTSTTYEQYF

V gene: TRBV6-1
CDR3 protein: CASTWQGQSYGYTF

V gene: TRBV2
CDR3 protein: CASRRTSNTEAFF

V gene: TRBV5-6
CDR3 protein: CASSVDRAEETQYF

V gene: TRBV5-4
CDR3 protein: CASSLGGSLNEQFF

V gene: TRBV19
CDR3 protein: CASSMEARHTF

V gene: TRBV7-3
CDR3 protein: CASSSEVGLAFF

V gene: TRBV9
CDR3 protein: CASSGGQGPGWPQHF

V gene: TRBV11-3
CDR3 protein: CASSPGWRDDGELFF

V gene: TRBV19
CDR3 protein: CASSLAGDFQETQYF

V gene: TRBV15
CDR3 protein: CATSRDAPRDPNQPQHF

V gene: TRBV10-2
CDR3 protein: CATSPLGQKNIQYF

V gene: TRBV7-9
CDR3 protein: CASSSPVLASTDTQYF

V gene: TRBV7-2
CDR3 protein: CASSSAGSTDTQYF

V gene: TRBV6-4
CDR3 protein: CASSDFGGQGTLYF

V gene: TRBV5-1
CDR3 protein: CASKTSGGADSYEQYF

V gene: TRBV28
CDR3 protein: CASSLPSQGGKPQHF